These 25 T cell receptor beta chains share one sample of origin, sequenced in a study of memory CD4+ T cells and cytomegalovirus serostatus. The sort gate was single viable CD3+CD4+CD8-CD45RO+ cells for memory CD4+ T cells. TCRdb's table, derived via immunoSEQ multiplex PCR, lists solely in-frame clones and lacks some. This repertoire shows about 27,000 clones, about 76% found once; its top ten account for approximately 0.97%. Sample: memory CD4+ T cells from blood. Source of these receptors: an adult in good health and CMV-seronegative.

This chain uses TRBV18 with TRBJ1-4; D remains ambiguous. Germline CDR1 reads KGHSH; CDR2 reads LQKENI. The V gene lost 3 bases and the J gene lost 2 bases, with 10 bases spanning the gap. The length of the CDR3 is 15 residues. The CDR3 is CASSPWGGTNEKLFF. CDR3 sequence (DNA): TGTGCCAGCTCACCTTGGGGAGGCACTAATGAAAAACTGTTTTTT.

V is TRBV5-4 and J is TRBJ1-2; D not certain. This CDR3 spans 14 amino acids. Trimming shortened V by 2 bases and J by 0 bases, and 8 bases separated the two germline ends. Germline V gene lookup returns CDR1 SGHNT and CDR2 YYREEE (reference sequence). The CDR3 sequence is CASSFWAPNYGYTF. The DNA for the CDR3 is TGTGCCAGCAGCTTCTGGGCTCCTAACTATGGCTACACCTTC.

The V and J genes are TRBV7-8 and TRBJ1-1, with D uncertain. The V gene lost 5 bases and the J gene lost 1 base, with 8 bases spanning the gap. Looked up from germline, CDR1 is SGHVS and CDR2 is FQNEAQ. This CDR3 comprises 13 residues. As DNA, the CDR3 is TGTGCCAGCAGCCCACATCAGAACACTGAAGCTTTCTTT. Translated, it gives CASSPHQNTEAFF.

The chain couples TRBV5-4 to TRBJ2-7; TRBD1 agrees at 7 bases. The CDR3 runs to 15 residues. Trimming removed 4 bases from V and 4 bases from J; junction bases left unmatched: 11. Germline loops: CDR1 SGHNT, CDR2 YYREEE (reference sequence). CDR3 sequence: CASSESGTASYEQYF. CDR3 in DNA: TGTGCCAGCAGCGAATCCGGGACAGCGAGTTACGAGCAGTACTTC.

The chain links TRBV4-2 to TRBJ2-5, with D tentatively TRBD2 (7 bases). The J call may be in error: the DNA end matches TRBJ2-7 better. Germline V lookup: CDR1 LGHNA, CDR2 YNFKEQ. The CDR3 is 15 residues long. CDR3 amino acids: CASSQEWGGQYEQYF. CDR3 DNA sequence: TGTGCCAGCAGCCAAGAGTGGGGGGGGCAGTACGAGCAGTACTTC.

This chain joins TRBV18 and TRBJ2-3; a weak D match, TRBD1 (6 bases). The V end was cut by 3 bases, the J end by 5 bases, with 9 bases between. CDR3 length: 13 amino acids. Germline values: CDR1 KGHSH, CDR2 LQKENI. The CDR3 coding sequence is TGTGCCAGCTCACCGGGGGCAGAAGATACGCAGTATTTT. Translated, it gives CASSPGAEDTQYF.

This chain uses TRBV11-2 with TRBJ1-1; D unclear. This CDR3 is built from 14 residues. Germline CDR1 reads SGHAT; CDR2 reads FQNNGV. V lost 3 bases and J lost 5, with 13 bases in between. CDR3 in DNA: TGTGCCAGCAGCTTGTCCCCGGCGGGGACTGAAGCTTTCTTT. It is translated as CASSLSPAGTEAFF.

The chain couples TRBV6-5 to TRBJ2-7; D is undetermined. The CDR3 has 14 amino acids. The germline V gene has CDR1 MNHEY and CDR2 SVGAGI. With 7 bases removed from V and 2 bases from J, the gap between germline ends came to 15 bases. The chain's CDR3 is CASKPRAATYEQYF. Here the CDR3 DNA reads TGTGCCAGCAAACCCCGGGCAGCCACCTACGAGCAGTACTTC.

The DNA for the CDR3 is TGTGCCAGCAGCTTGGCGGCCGAAGCTTTCTTT. Its translation is CASSLAAEAFF. This sequence joins TRBV5-6 and TRBJ1-1; D remains unclear. CDR3 length: 11 amino acids. The V and J ends lost 0 bases and 8 bases respectively, with 5 bases between them. The V gene's germline CDR1 is SGHDT and CDR2 YYEEEE.

The rearrangement joins TRBV5-8 to TRBJ2-4; 12 bases are shared with TRBD1. There are 18 residues in the CDR3. CDR1 SGHTS and CDR2 YDEGEE come from the germline V gene. The ends lost 4 bases at V and 1 base at J; junction bases unmatched: 9. The CDR3 sequence is CASSAPGTGGEAKNIQYF. The DNA for the CDR3 is TGTGCCAGCAGCGCCCCCGGGACAGGGGGCGAGGCCAAAAACATTCAGTACTTC.

The chain carries TRBV2 and TRBJ1-1; 9 bases align to TRBD1. Per germline, CDR1 SNHLY and CDR2 FYNNEI. This CDR3 has 15 residues. The V segment lost 6 bases and the J segment 5 bases; nucleotides outside the gene matches: 10. The CDR3 sequence: CASSARQGGETEAFF. CDR3 DNA: TGTGCCAGCAGCGCAAGACAGGGGGGCGAGACTGAAGCTTTCTTT.

The V gene is TRBV11-2, the J gene TRBJ1-2; D is perhaps TRBD1 (6 bases). Germline CDR1 and CDR2: SGHAT and FQNNGV. V lost 3 bases and J 5 bases, leaving 19 bases between the germline ends. The CDR3 totals 16 residues. The CDR3 region is CASSLSGGQIVYGYTF. CDR3 in DNA: TGTGCCAGCAGCTTGAGTGGTGGACAGATTGTGTATGGCTACACCTTC.

The table lists this clone with a count of one. The rearrangement joins TRBV11-2 to TRBJ1-2; TRBD1 agrees at 7 bases. Germline-derived CDR1 and CDR2 are SGHAT and FQNNGV. Trimming cost V 1 base and J 7 bases; bases outside gene matches: 12. The CDR3 has 16 residues. The CDR3 is CASSLALGGALSGYTF. DNA of the CDR3: TGTGCCAGCAGCTTAGCGTTAGGGGGCGCATTAAGTGGCTACACCTTC.

The rearrangement links TRBV7-9 to TRBJ2-7; possibly TRBD1 for D (6 bases). V lost 5 bases to trimming and J lost 2 bases, with 16 bases between them. Germline CDR1 reads SEHNR; CDR2 reads FQNEAQ (reference sequence). The CDR3 runs 15 residues. The CDR3 bases are TGTGCCAGCAGCCCCAACGGACAGCTTACCTACGAGCAGTACTTC. Its protein product is CASSPNGQLTYEQYF.

The genes are TRBV7-8 and TRBJ2-7, with D possibly being TRBD1 (6 bases). The CDR3 spans 13 residues. Trimming took off 5 bases at V and 1 base at J, with 9 bases between the two ends. CDR1 is SGHVS, CDR2 FQNEAQ, per germline. The CDR3 here is CASSGGRSYEQYF. The DNA of the CDR3 is TGTGCCAGCAGCGGGGGCCGATCCTACGAGCAGTACTTC.

The V gene is TRBV15, the J gene TRBJ2-3, with TRBD2 matching over 9 bases. This CDR3 comprises 17 residues. CDR1 LNHNV and CDR2 YYDKDF come from the germline V gene (reference sequence). V gave up 1 base and J gave up 4 bases; unmatched junction bases: 9. CDR3 loop: CATSRGGAGGPSDTQYF. The CDR3, as DNA: TGTGCCACCAGCAGAGGCGGGGCGGGGGGGCCTTCAGATACGCAGTATTTT.

The chain links TRBV5-8 to TRBJ2-3; D is unclear. Trimming shortened V by 3 bases and J by 5 bases, and 16 bases separated the two germline ends. The CDR3 spans 15 residues. Germline values: CDR1 SGHTS, CDR2 YDEGEE. The CDR3 sequence is CASSSSREMVDTQYF. In nucleotides, the CDR3 is TGTGCCAGCAGCTCCTCACGTGAGATGGTAGATACGCAGTATTTT.

This clone was counted only a few times. The V call is TRBV27, the J call TRBJ1-1, with a possible D match to TRBD1 (5 bases). The CDR3 is made up of 14 amino acids. Trimming cost V 5 bases and J 7 bases, with 17 bases left between them. The V gene's germline CDR1 is MNHEY and CDR2 SMNVEV (reference sequence). The CDR3 nucleotides are TGTGCCAGCAGTGGACGCCGACGGGACGGTGAAGCTTTCTTT. It is translated as CASSGRRRDGEAFF.

This chain joins TRBV5-4 and TRBJ2-3; D may match TRBD1 or TRBD2 (5 bases each). The V and J ends lost 0 bases and 3 bases respectively, with 11 bases between them. Germline CDR1 is SGHNT and CDR2 is YYREEE (reference sequence). There are 15 residues in the CDR3. The CDR3 here is CASSLGGIGTDTQYF. The CDR3 region has the DNA TGTGCCAGCAGCTTGGGGGGGATTGGAACAGATACGCAGTATTTT.

This chain links TRBV19 with TRBJ2-6; a possible D gene is TRBD1 (5 bases). The CDR3 is 15 residues long. Trimming took 3 bases from V and 5 from J, leaving 11 bases between them. The V gene's germline CDR1 is LNHDA and CDR2 SQIVND (reference sequence). The CDR3 DNA sequence: TGTGCCAGTAGTATGGGGCAGGATTGGGCCAACGTCCTGACTTTC. Encoded protein: CASSMGQDWANVLTF.

This clone was seen only once. The gene calls are TRBV7-9 and TRBJ2-7, with TRBD2 matching 7 bases. The CDR3 is 15 amino acids. Germline lookup yields CDR1 SEHNR and CDR2 FQNEAQ (reference sequence). J gave up 4 bases and V 2 bases, and 8 bases lay outside the gene matches. The CDR3 reads CASSLSPSGGYEQYF. The CDR3 DNA sequence: TGTGCCAGCAGCTTAAGTCCTAGCGGCGGATACGAGCAGTACTTC.

In its sample, this clone was seen once. CDR3 coding DNA: TGTGCCAGCAGTCAGCTAGGGACAGTCACCTACGAGCAGTACTTC. It specifies CASSQLGTVTYEQYF. The chain recombines TRBV2 with TRBJ2-7; 7 bases align to TRBD1. Germline V gene data show CDR1 as SNHLY and CDR2 as FYNNEI. With 5 bases clipped from V and 2 bases from J, the junction kept 9 bases outside the gene matches. The CDR3 totals 15 residues.

The rearrangement uses TRBV5-1 and TRBJ2-5; no firm D call. CDR1 is SGHRS and CDR2 is YFSETQ in the germline V gene. This CDR3 spans 13 amino acids. Between the trimmed V and J ends, which lost 0 bases and 5 bases, there was a span of 8 bases. CDR3 nucleotide sequence: TGCGCCAGCAGCTTGGGAAGCCAGGAGACCCAGTACTTC. Residues: CASSLGSQETQYF.

The gene calls are TRBV7-2 and TRBJ1-2, with D possibly TRBD1 on 5 matching bases. The germline V gene encodes CDR1 SGHTA and CDR2 FQGNSA. Between the trimmed V and J ends, which lost 5 bases and 2 bases, there was a span of 15 bases. This CDR3 has 15 residues. This CDR3 is CASSQLSRVNYGYTF. As DNA, the CDR3 is TGTGCCAGCAGCCAGCTGAGCAGGGTGAACTATGGCTACACCTTC.

The V and J genes are TRBV18 and TRBJ2-1, with TRBD1 matching over 8 bases. Unmatched junction bases numbered 1, after V lost 6 bases and J lost 0 bases. There are 14 residues in the CDR3. Germline CDR1 is KGHSH and CDR2 is LQKENI. The CDR3 sequence: CASSGQDSYNEQFF. In nucleotides, the CDR3 is TGTGCCAGCTCGGGACAGGACTCCTACAATGAGCAGTTCTTC.